This TCR beta chain was observed in a study of radiation and T cells in renal cell carcinoma. The V end was cut by 4 bases, the J end by 0 bases, with 4 bases between. This CDR3 has 13 residues. Germline lookup yields CDR1 MNHNY and CDR2 SVGAGI (reference sequence). Profiling relied on immunoSEQ multiplex PCR, and the TCRdb table lists in-frame clones only, not all of them. The sample yields roughly 160,000 clones, less than 90% seen once. Time point reported: blood 4 weeks post-SBRT, at nephrectomy. Treatment indicated: 15 Gy SBRT to primary tumor, nephrectomy 4 weeks later. Nephrectomy followed 15 Gy stereotactic body radiation by 4 weeks. A word on this clone: Its antigen is not identified.

The study's findings and limits: Top tumor clonotypes rose in blood 2 weeks post-radiation, then contracted.

Material: blood, obtained from a patient whose treatment included radiotherapy and nephrectomy. V and J are TRBV6-6 and TRBJ1-3; D remains unclear. The source of this sequence is a woman in her forties or fifties with renal cell carcinoma. This CDR3 reads CASSLASGNTIYF. As DNA, the CDR3 is TGTGCCAGCAGTTTGGCCTCTGGAAACACCATATATTTT.